These 22 T cell receptor beta chains were sequenced from one sample in a study of identical twins (dated by TCRdb to 2015 to 2016). Libraries were made using 5' RACE. The sequencer was an Illumina HiSeq 2000. TCRdb trimmed the raw reads at Q25, called clones with MiXCR and kept productive beta chains. Rows are combined by CDR3 protein, so each entry shows the most common genes and DNA. The sample table shows hundreds of thousands of distinct CDR3 sequences, and under 9% are seen once. The ten biggest clones cover 0.75% to 1% of the sample. The sample was also linked to a second study, of yellow fever vaccine responses in identical twins.

The sample taken for sequencing was PBMCs. The receptors were sampled from a woman aged 18-30 years in good health.

This clonotype was seen a handful of times. The CDR3 sequence: CATNGGYQARGYEQYF. The CDR3 DNA is TGTGCTACCAATGGGGGCTATCAGGCCAGGGGCTACGAGCAGTACTTC. The V and J genes are TRBV28 and TRBJ2-7; D is possibly TRBD1 (6 bases). The CDR3 consists of 16 residues. Germline CDR1 and CDR2: MDHEN and SYDVKM.

This clonotype has a count of ten or more. The gene calls are TRBV12-3 or TRBV12-4 and TRBJ2-7; perhaps TRBD2 as D (5 bases). Trimming pared 3 bases from V and 6 bases from J, leaving 9 bases between. This CDR3 has 12 amino acids. CDR3 coding DNA: TGTGCCAGCAGTTTTCCGGGGAGCGAGCAGTACTTC. Its translation is CASSFPGSEQYF.

There are a few counts of this clonotype. The chain uses TRBV11-1 and TRBJ2-1; 11 bases map to TRBD1. J gave up 2 bases and V 5 bases, and 2 bases lay outside the gene matches. This CDR3 has 15 amino acids. CDR1 is SGHAT and CDR2 is FQDESV in the germline V gene (reference sequence). CDR3 bases: TGTGCCAGCAGCCAGGACAGGGGGCCCTACAATGAGCAGTTCTTC. It translates to CASSQDRGPYNEQFF.

This clonotype was detected a few times. CDR3: CAGAGHPSGNTIYF. DNA of the CDR3: TGTGCCGGAGCGGGACATCCATCTGGAAACACCATATATTTT. The genes are TRBV2 and TRBJ1-3; TRBD1 might be the D (6 bases). Trimming pared 11 bases from V and 1 base from J, leaving 15 bases between. The CDR3 has 14 amino acids. Germline V gene lookup returns CDR1 SNHLY and CDR2 FYNNEI.

This clonotype appeared many times. DNA for the CDR3: TGCAGTGCTCCCGGGACTAGCGACTCTTCTGAGCAGTACTTC. Its protein product is CSAPGTSDSSEQYF. The V and J genes are TRBV20-1 and TRBJ2-7; 10 positions agree with TRBD2. This CDR3 comprises 14 residues. CDR1 and CDR2 from the germline V gene are DFQATT and SNEGSKA (reference sequence). V lost 5 bases to trimming and J lost 7 bases; unmatched junction nucleotides: 11.

This clonotype was counted a few times. The V gene is TRBV5-6, the J gene TRBJ2-2; TRBD1 matches 10 bases. The CDR3 has 14 amino acids. Germline V lookup: CDR1 SGHDT, CDR2 YYEEEE. The junction had 3 bases not matched to a gene; V was cut back by 5 bases and J by 5 bases. The DNA for the CDR3 is TGTGCCAGCAGTCCGGACAGGGGGACCGGGGAGCTGTTTTTT. It specifies CASSPDRGTGELFF. Supplemented by reference TRBV5-6 and TRBJ2-2, the full variable domain reads DAGVTQSPTHLIKTRGQQVTLRCSPKSGHDTVSWYQQALGQGPQFIFQYYEEEERQRGNFPDRFSGHQFPNYSSELNVNALLLGDSALYLCASSPDRGTGELFFGEGSRLTVL.

This clonotype has at least ten counts. The J gene is TRBJ2-7, the V gene TRBV20-1; D possibly uses TRBD1 or TRBD2 (5 bases each). The CDR3 totals 14 residues. Germline lookup yields CDR1 DFQATT and CDR2 SNEGSKA (reference sequence). Trimming left V 5 bases short and J 3 bases short, with 17 bases between. The CDR3: CSAGDRRGGYEQYF. Written as DNA, the CDR3 is TGCAGTGCTGGGGACCGCCGGGGCGGCTACGAGCAGTACTTC.

V is TRBV2 and J is TRBJ2-1; tentative D call: TRBD1 (6 bases). The V end was cut by 7 bases, the J end by 9 bases, with 16 bases between. The germline CDR1 and CDR2 sequences are SNHLY and FYNNEI. The CDR3 contains 13 residues. As DNA, the CDR3 is TGTGCCAGCAACCGGGACACAAGGAGTGAGCAGTTCTTC. Residues: CASNRDTRSEQFF.

This clonotype turned up a few times. The V call is TRBV28, the J call TRBJ1-6, with TRBD1 as a possible D gene (5 bases). CDR1 is MDHEN, CDR2 SYDVKM, per germline. The V and J ends lost 5 bases and 18 bases respectively, with 14 bases between them. The CDR3 loop spans 11 amino acids. CDR3 nucleotides: TGTGCCAGCAGTAACTCGGGGAGGGGCCACTTT. As protein: CASSNSGRGHF.

The rearrangement links TRBV2 to TRBJ2-5, with D possibly being TRBD1 or TRBD2 (5 bases each). CDR1 and CDR2 from the germline V gene are SNHLY and FYNNEI. The CDR3 extends over 12 amino acids. V was clipped by 8 bases and J by 2 bases, with 9 bases between them. CDR3 loop: CASWDGQETQYF. CDR3 nucleotides: TGTGCCAGCTGGGACGGACAAGAGACCCAGTACTTC.

This clonotype has a handful of counts. The chain carries TRBV7-8 and TRBJ2-3; D is uncertain. CDR3 length: 12 residues. Per germline, CDR1 SGHVS and CDR2 FQNEAQ. V was clipped by 7 bases and J by 6 bases, with 11 bases between them. This CDR3 is CASKSQLDTQYF. DNA for the CDR3: TGTGCCAGCAAATCCCAGCTGGATACGCAGTATTTT.

This chain joins TRBV20-1 and TRBJ2-5, with D perhaps matching TRBD1 or TRBD2 (5 bases each). From germline, CDR1 is DFQATT and CDR2 SNEGSKA (reference sequence). This CDR3 spans 14 amino acids. V was shortened by 5 bases and J by 5 bases, with 18 bases between the two germline ends. CDR3 amino acids: CSAVKAAGPETQYF. CDR3 sequence (DNA): TGCAGTGCTGTAAAAGCGGCAGGGCCTGAGACCCAGTACTTC.

This clonotype has just a few counts. J is TRBJ2-3 and V is TRBV4-2; perhaps TRBD1 as D (6 bases). CDR1 and CDR2 (germline): LGHNA, YNFKEQ. Trimming pared 4 bases from V and 4 bases from J, leaving 15 bases between. The CDR3 is 15 residues long. In DNA, the CDR3 is TGTGCCAGCAGCCGTAATCAGGGGACCGCAGATACGCAGTATTTT. Translation gives CASSRNQGTADTQYF.

This clonotype has only a few counts. The chain employs TRBV11-1 and TRBJ2-2; 9 positions agree with TRBD1. Looked up from germline, CDR1 is SGHAT and CDR2 is FQDESV (reference sequence). This CDR3 has 14 amino acids. After removal of 6 bases from V and 5 bases from J, the junction contained 4 bases not matched to a gene. The CDR3 region has the DNA TGTGCCAGCAGGGGGACAGGGATTACCGGGGAGCTGTTTTTT. Amino acids: CASRGTGITGELFF.

In its sample, this clonotype was seen a few times. One end of the junction does not line up with germline, which may come from a read error. The chain recombines TRBV3-1 with TRBJ2-1; D may be TRBD1 (6 bases). The CDR3 is made up of 15 amino acids. CDR1 and CDR2 (germline): LGHDT, YNNKEL (reference sequence). The DNA for the CDR3 is TGTGCCAGCAGCCAATTGGGGGCTGGATCAAGCAAGGTGGTCTTC. Its translation: CASSQLGAGSSKVVF.

In this sample, this clonotype turned up a few times. V gene TRBV11-1 combines with J gene TRBJ2-7, with 10 bases identical to TRBD1. This CDR3 contains 15 residues. The ends lost 3 bases at V and 7 bases at J; junction bases unmatched: 9. Germline V gives CDR1 SGHAT, CDR2 FQDESV (reference sequence). The CDR3 bases are TGTGCCAGCAGCTTTCCGGGACAGGGGCTGGGGGAGCAGTACTTC. Translating gives CASSFPGQGLGEQYF.

This clonotype was seen ten or more times. The chain carries TRBV15 and TRBJ2-7; D is unresolved. V was shortened by 7 bases and J by 1 base, with 14 bases between the two germline ends. The germline gives CDR1 LNHNV, CDR2 YYDKDF (reference sequence). The CDR3 covers 14 residues. CDR3 nucleotides: TGTGCCACCACCAAGTCCCCTACTTCCTACGAGCAGTACTTC. Translation gives CATTKSPTSYEQYF. The full variable domain, its missing parts supplied by reference TRBV15 and TRBJ2-7, is DAMVIQNPRYQVTQFGKPVTLSCSQTLNHNVMYWYQQKSSQAPKLLFHYYDKDFNNEADTPDNFQSRRPNTSFCFLDIRSPGLGDTAMYLCATTKSPTSYEQYFGPGTRLTVT.

This clonotype was seen ten or more times. The V gene is TRBV29-1, the J gene TRBJ2-1; TRBD2 is a possible D gene (6 bases). V lost 2 bases to trimming and J lost 0 bases, with 8 bases between them. CDR1 and CDR2 from the germline V gene are SQVTM and ANQGSEA. This CDR3 comprises 14 residues. CDR3 residues: CSVERGSSYNEQFF. The CDR3 nucleotides are TGCAGCGTTGAACGGGGGAGCTCCTACAATGAGCAGTTCTTC.

The V call is TRBV9, the J call TRBJ2-2, with D perhaps being TRBD1 or TRBD2 (5 bases each). Germline loops: CDR1 SGDLS, CDR2 YYNGEE. The CDR3 runs to 15 residues. Trimming shortened V by 3 bases and J by 6 bases, and 15 bases separated the two germline ends. Here the CDR3 reads CASSAGTGWPGELFF. CDR3 coding DNA: TGTGCCAGCAGCGCAGGGACCGGCTGGCCCGGGGAGCTGTTTTTT.

This clonotype was recorded a few times. V and J are TRBV11-2 and TRBJ2-5; 7 bases are a match to TRBD1. The CDR3 length is 14 residues. The germline V gene has CDR1 SGHAT and CDR2 FQNNGV. J lost 3 bases, V lost 2 bases, and 3 bases had no gene match. CDR3 protein: CASSLITGEETQYF. The CDR3 DNA is TGTGCCAGCAGCTTAATAACAGGGGAAGAGACCCAGTACTTC.

This clonotype was observed a handful of times. CDR3: CASRPGGAGGSYNEQFF. In DNA, the CDR3 is TGTGCCAGCCGCCCCGGGGGGGCAGGTGGGTCCTACAATGAGCAGTTCTTC. The chain couples TRBV2 to TRBJ2-1; TRBD2 agrees at 8 bases. Per germline, CDR1 SNHLY and CDR2 FYNNEI. The J segment lost 1 base and the V segment lost 8 bases, leaving 13 bases of the junction unmatched. This CDR3 is 17 amino acids long. Full variable domain (outside the CDR3, taken from reference TRBV2 and TRBJ2-1): EPEVTQTPSHQVTQMGQEVILRCVPISNHLYFYWYRQILGQKVEFLVSFYNNEISEKSEIFDDQFSVERPDGSNFTLKIRSTKLEDSAMYFCASRPGGAGGSYNEQFFGPGTRLTVL.

This clonotype has just a few counts. The J gene is TRBJ2-7, the V gene TRBV5-1; TRBD2 matches 11 bases. Germline trimming cut 2 bases from V and 4 bases from J; bases unmatched to any gene: 20. The length of the CDR3 is 20 residues. Germline V lookup: CDR1 SGHRS, CDR2 YFSETQ. The CDR3 bases are TGCGCCAGCAGCTTCCAGTCGACTAGCGGGAACGTCGGAGGGATATACGAGCAGTACTTC. Translating it yields CASSFQSTSGNVGGIYEQYF. The variable domain in full, with the rest retrieved from reference TRBV5-1 and TRBJ2-7, is KAGVTQTPRYLIKTRGQQVTLSCSPISGHRSVSWYQQTPGQGLQFLFEYFSETQRNKGNFPGRFSGRQFSNSRSEMNVSTLELGDSALYLCASSFQSTSGNVGGIYEQYFGPGTRLTVT.